There are a few counts of the clone carrying this TCR beta chain. The data are from a study of T cell repertoires in cytomegalovirus infection. Trimming removed 1 base at V and 4 bases at J, with 13 bases between. The CDR3 is 16 residues long. CDR1 and CDR2 (germline): SGHVS, FNYEAQ. TCRdb analysed the reads with MiXCR anew, one entry per CDR3 protein. The data contain approximately 200,000 distinct CDR3 sequences, approximately 22% of them singletons. The sequenced sample was CD8+ T cells from PBMCs. The rearrangement links TRBV7-6 to TRBJ2-2; D remains unclear. This TCR derives from a human donor in good health (CMV status not recorded). Some clones in this sample may be carry-over from other donors' samples. CDR3 sequence: CASSLGVAGVTGELFF. The CDR3 DNA follows: TGTGCCAGCAGCTTAGGGGTGGCAGGAGTCACCGGGGAGCTGTTTTTT.